The 13 T cell receptor beta chains reported below all come from one sample, sequenced in a study of shared clonotypes between healthy human individuals. The table came from immunoSEQ multiplex PCR; TCRdb's copy has only in-frame clones and leaves some out. The sample lists about 380,000 clones, approximately 96% occurring once. Material for sequencing was memory CD8+ T cells sorted from blood. This sample's subset: CD45RO+ cells pooled with CCR7-negative TemRA cells. All receptors come from a man younger than 40 in good health.

The CDR3 DNA follows: TGTGCCATCAGTGGGTTGGGGAGACATAGCACAGATACGCAGTATTTT. Translating gives CAISGLGRHSTDTQYF. The V call is TRBV10-3, the J call TRBJ2-3, with D maybe TRBD2 (5 bases). There are 16 residues in the CDR3. Trimming took off 4 bases at V and 0 bases at J, with 14 bases between the two ends. CDR1 ENHRY and CDR2 SYGVKD come from the germline V gene.

This chain links TRBV5-4 with TRBJ2-5; no clear D gene. The germline CDR1 and CDR2 sequences are SGHNT and YYREEE (reference sequence). V dropped 4 bases and J dropped 1 base, with 14 bases sitting between them. This CDR3 is built from 15 residues. The CDR3 reads CASSPRSGTQETQYF. DNA for the CDR3: TGTGCCAGCAGCCCCCGTTCGGGCACCCAAGAGACCCAGTACTTC. The variable domain in full, completed from reference TRBV5-4 and TRBJ2-5, reads ETGVTQSPTHLIKTRGQQVTLRCSSQSGHNTVSWYQQALGQGPQFIFQYYREEENGRGNFPPRFSGLQFPNYSSELNVNALELDDSALYLCASSPRSGTQETQYFGPGTRLLVL.

The V gene is TRBV5-5, the J gene TRBJ2-1, with D hard to call. The CDR3 spans 13 residues. Trimming removed 0 bases from V and 4 bases from J, with 5 bases in between. Germline V CDR1 and CDR2: SGHKS, YYEKEE (reference sequence). As DNA, the CDR3 is TGTGCCAGCAGCTTGGTTCGGTACAATGAGCAGTTCTTC. Translated: CASSLVRYNEQFF.

This chain joins TRBV1 and TRBJ1-5; the listed D gene, TRBD1, was not tested against the DNA. TRBV1 is a listed pseudogene. The CDR3 runs to 17 residues. The CDR3 nucleotides read TGCACCAGCAGCCAAGATCCGACAGACCATAGCAATCAGCCCCAGCATTTT. Amino acids: CTSSQDPTDHSNQPQHF.

The V and J genes are TRBV10-3 and TRBJ1-1; no clear D. The CDR3 length is 13 residues. CDR1 is ENHRY, CDR2 SYGVKD, per germline. Trimming shortened V by 3 bases and J by 6 bases, and 11 bases separated the two germline ends. In DNA form, the CDR3 reads TGTGCCATCAGTGACAGGCCGGTCGCTGAAGCTTTCTTT. Encoded protein: CAISDRPVAEAFF.

The gene calls are TRBV6-1 and TRBJ1-2; 8 positions agree with TRBD1. CDR1 is MNHNS, CDR2 SASEGT, per germline. CDR3 length equals 15 residues. V dropped 2 bases and J dropped 4; count of bases not matched to a gene: 6. CDR3 bases: TGTGCCAGCAGTGAAATGGCAGGGGGCCTCTATGGCTACACCTTC. It specifies CASSEMAGGLYGYTF.

The CDR3 loop reads CASSLVFGQGAWETQYF. The CDR3, as DNA: TGTGCCAGCAGCTTGGTTTTTGGGCAGGGGGCATGGGAGACCCAGTACTTC. This chain uses TRBV5-5 with TRBJ2-5; 8 nucleotides agree with TRBD1. Germline V gene data show CDR1 as SGHKS and CDR2 as YYEKEE (reference sequence). Trimming at V came to 0 bases and at J to 5 bases, leaving 12 bases not matched to a gene. This CDR3 is built from 17 residues.

The rearrangement joins TRBV7-9 to TRBJ1-4, with D unresolved. V dropped 3 bases and J dropped 6 bases, with 5 bases sitting between them. This CDR3 is 12 amino acids long. Germline V gives CDR1 SEHNR, CDR2 FQNEAQ (reference sequence). CDR3 sequence reads: CASSFGDEKLFF. The CDR3 DNA reads TGTGCCAGCAGCTTTGGTGATGAAAAACTGTTTTTT.

The J gene is TRBJ2-1, the V gene TRBV25-1, with 10 bases matching TRBD2. Germline CDR1 MGHDK, CDR2 SYGVNS. V gave up 4 bases and J gave up 15 bases; unmatched junction bases: 9. The length of the CDR3 is 13 residues. CDR3 nucleotides: TGTGCCAGCAGTGCCACTCTAGCGGGAGCGTGGTTCTTC. Translation: CASSATLAGAWFF.

This clone showed up just once. V gene TRBV19 combines with J gene TRBJ2-3, with D hard to call. This CDR3 comprises 14 residues. V dropped 7 bases and J dropped 2 bases, with 13 bases sitting between them. The germline V gene encodes CDR1 LNHDA and CDR2 SQIVND (reference sequence). CDR3: CASKDVGHTDTQYF. CDR3 nucleotides: TGTGCCAGTAAAGACGTAGGTCACACAGATACGCAGTATTTT. The full variable domain, rest sourced from reference TRBV19 and TRBJ2-3, is DGGITQSPKYLFRKEGQNVTLSCEQNLNHDAMYWYRQDPGQGLRLIYYSQIVNDFQKGDIAEGYSVSREKKESFPLTVTSAQKNPTAFYLCASKDVGHTDTQYFGPGTRLTVL.

The V gene is TRBV5-1, the J gene TRBJ2-1, with 8 bases that match TRBD2. In germline, CDR1 is SGHRS, CDR2 YFSETQ. CDR3 length: 15 residues. Trimming took 5 bases from V and 0 from J; bases not matched to a gene: 4. CDR3 residues: CASRESGSSYNEQFF. In DNA, the CDR3 is TGCGCCAGCAGAGAGAGCGGGAGCTCCTACAATGAGCAGTTCTTC. Complete variable domain (other parts from reference TRBV5-1 and TRBJ2-1): KAGVTQTPRYLIKTRGQQVTLSCSPISGHRSVSWYQQTPGQGLQFLFEYFSETQRNKGNFPGRFSGRQFSNSRSEMNVSTLELGDSALYLCASRESGSSYNEQFFGPGTRLTVL.

This chain links TRBV6-6 with TRBJ1-2; D not resolved. The CDR3 sequence is 15 residues long. The germline V and J ends were trimmed by 1 base and 5 bases, with 14 bases remaining between them. The germline gives CDR1 MNHNY, CDR2 SVGAGI (reference sequence). The CDR3 nucleotides read TGTGCCAGCAGTTACTTGAGAGGGCTGGAGTATGGCTACACCTTC. Translated: CASSYLRGLEYGYTF.

This clone appeared once. The V gene is TRBV6-1, the J gene TRBJ2-7, with D perhaps matching TRBD1 (8 bases). CDR1 and CDR2 (germline): MNHNS, SASEGT. This CDR3 has 14 amino acids. The ends were cut back, 4 bases at V and 3 bases at J, with 13 bases in the middle. The CDR3 sequence is CASSGTGGGYEQYF. CDR3 nucleotides: TGTGCCAGCAGTGGAACAGGGGGGGGCTACGAGCAGTACTTC.